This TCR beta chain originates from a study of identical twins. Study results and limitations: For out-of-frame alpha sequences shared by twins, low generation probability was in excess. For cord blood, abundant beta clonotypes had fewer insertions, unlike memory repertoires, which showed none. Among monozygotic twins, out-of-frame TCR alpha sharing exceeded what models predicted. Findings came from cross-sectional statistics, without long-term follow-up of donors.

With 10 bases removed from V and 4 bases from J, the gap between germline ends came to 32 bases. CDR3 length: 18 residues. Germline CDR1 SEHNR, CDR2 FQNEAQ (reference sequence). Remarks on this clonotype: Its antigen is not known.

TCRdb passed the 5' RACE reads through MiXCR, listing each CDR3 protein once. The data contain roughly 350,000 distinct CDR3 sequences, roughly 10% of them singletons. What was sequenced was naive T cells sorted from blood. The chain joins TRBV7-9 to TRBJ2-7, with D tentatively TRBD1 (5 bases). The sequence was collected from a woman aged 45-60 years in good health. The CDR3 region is CATRPLRGIVQAGYEQYF. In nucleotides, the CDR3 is TGTGCCACCCGCCCCCTTAGGGGAATCGTACAGGCAGGGTACGAGCAGTACTTC.